A single sample gave rise to the 14 T cell receptor beta chains below, sequenced in a study of shared clonotypes between healthy human individuals. Some clones are missing from TCRdb's copy, which holds only in-frame ones; the method was immunoSEQ multiplex PCR. The sample holds millions of clones, about 95% seen once. CD8 cells regarded as naive lacked CD45RO, were positively chosen for CCR7, and omitted terminally differentiated effector memory CD45RA+ cells. Sequences were obtained from naive CD8+ T cells sorted from blood. These receptor sequences come from a man aged 18 to 35 in good health.

This clone was seen a single time. The chain couples TRBV25-1 to TRBJ2-7; D not resolved. Trimming removed 1 base from V and 6 bases from J, with 13 bases in between. This CDR3 has 14 amino acids. Germline loops: CDR1 MGHDK, CDR2 SYGVNS. CDR3 amino acids: CASSEFGPVVEQYF. Here the CDR3 DNA reads TGTGCCAGCAGTGAATTTGGACCTGTCGTCGAGCAGTACTTC.

As concerns this clone: The same CDR3 arises from other DNA sequences in this sample as well. This chain links TRBV9 with TRBJ2-7; TRBD1 might be the D (5 bases). Germline CDR1 reads SGDLS; CDR2 reads YYNGEE. The CDR3 has 15 amino acids. The V gene lost 0 bases and the J gene lost 1 base, with 11 bases spanning the gap. The CDR3 DNA reads as TGTGCCAGCAGCGTAGGCCCCGCAGGGTCCTACGAGCAGTACTTC. Protein sequence: CASSVGPAGSYEQYF.

The chain links TRBV4-1 to TRBJ2-7; D is undetermined. CDR3 size: 18 residues. Germline-derived CDR1 and CDR2 are MGHRA and YSYEKL. V gave up 2 bases and J gave up 0 bases, with 20 bases separating them. DNA for the CDR3: TGCGCCAGCAGCCAATCAGGCGTCGGAAGACCGTACTCCTACGAGCAGTACTTC. It translates to CASSQSGVGRPYSYEQYF.

The V gene is TRBV30, the J gene TRBJ2-7, with a tentative D call TRBD2 (5 bases). Trimming shortened V by 3 bases and J by 6 bases, and 12 bases separated the two germline ends. The V gene's germline CDR1 is GTSNPN and CDR2 SVGIG (reference sequence). The CDR3 has 12 residues. For the CDR3, the DNA is TGTGCCTGGAGCGTAGGGAGTGGCGAGCAGTACTTC. This sequence encodes CAWSVGSGEQYF.

As regards this clone: The identical CDR3 is also encoded by other nucleotide sequences in the sample. The V call is TRBV9, the J call TRBJ2-2; no clear D gene. Germline V lookup: CDR1 SGDLS, CDR2 YYNGEE. The V and J ends lost 0 bases and 4 bases respectively, with 4 bases between them. There are 13 residues in the CDR3. Here the CDR3 reads CASSVVTTGELFF. For the CDR3, the DNA is TGTGCCAGCAGCGTAGTGACCACCGGGGAGCTGTTTTTT. The variable domain in full, completed from reference TRBV9 and TRBJ2-2, reads DSGVTQTPKHLITATGQRVTLRCSPRSGDLSVYWYQQSLDQGLQFLIQYYNGEERAKGNILERFSAQQFPDLHSELNLSSLELGDSALYFCASSVVTTGELFFGEGSRLTVL.

The chain employs TRBV7-9 and TRBJ1-2; unclear D gene. This CDR3 region has 16 residues. Per the germline V gene, CDR1 is SEHNR and CDR2 is FQNEAQ (reference sequence). V lost 5 bases and J 0 bases, leaving 16 bases between the germline ends. The CDR3 nucleotides are TGTGCCAGCAGCGCTGGTCTCTGGGAGGCTAACTATGGCTACACCTTC. Residues: CASSAGLWEANYGYTF. The whole variable domain, filled in from reference TRBV7-9 and TRBJ1-2, reads DTGVSQNPRHKITKRGQNVTFRCDPISEHNRLYWYRQTLGQGPEFLTYFQNEAQLEKSRLLSDRFSAERPKGSFSTLEIQRTEQGDSAMYLCASSAGLWEANYGYTFGSGTRLTVV.

This chain connects TRBV21-1 to TRBJ2-3; whether TRBD2, the table's D call, matches the DNA was not checked. TRBV21-1 is an annotated pseudogene. CDR3 size: 11 residues. Here the CDR3 DNA reads TGTGCCGTTCTAGTCGCAGATACGCAGTATTTT. Protein product: CAVLVADTQYF.

V usage is TRBV21-1 and J usage is TRBJ2-7; TRBD1, the D gene given by the table, was not confirmed from the DNA. TRBV21-1 is reported as a pseudogene. This CDR3 has 15 amino acids. The CDR3 sequence: CASSKTLQGSHEQYF. The CDR3 bases are TGTGCCAGCAGCAAAACTTTACAGGGGAGCCACGAGCAGTACTTC.

This chain uses TRBV27 with TRBJ2-7; D remains unclear. The germline V and J ends were trimmed by 4 bases and 6 bases, with 7 bases remaining between them. Germline V gene sequence: CDR1 MNHEY, CDR2 SMNVEV (reference sequence). This CDR3 is built from 11 residues. CDR3 protein: CASSSWAEQYF. CDR3 DNA: TGTGCCAGCAGTTCCTGGGCCGAGCAGTACTTC.

The chain has TRBV10-2 and TRBJ1-4; TRBD1 is a possible D gene (6 bases). Trimming removed 2 bases at V and 8 bases at J, with 9 bases between. CDR3 length: 13 amino acids. The germline V gene encodes CDR1 WSHSY and CDR2 SAAADI. The CDR3 protein is CASSEIGGEKLFF. The CDR3 DNA reads as TGCGCCAGCAGTGAGATCGGGGGCGAAAAACTGTTTTTT.

CDR3 nucleotides: TGTGCCAGCAGTTATACGGGACAGGGGTCCTACGAGCAGTACTTC. Protein sequence: CASSYTGQGSYEQYF. The V and J genes are TRBV27 and TRBJ2-7; 10 nucleotides match TRBD1. J was trimmed by 1 base and V by 4 bases; bases with no gene match: 4. Germline V gene lookup returns CDR1 MNHEY and CDR2 SMNVEV (reference sequence). The CDR3 extends over 15 amino acids.

J is TRBJ2-7 and V is TRBV7-9; D is perhaps TRBD1 (6 bases). The CDR3 consists of 16 residues. Germline V gene sequence: CDR1 SEHNR, CDR2 FQNEAQ (reference sequence). V was shortened by 3 bases and J by 0 bases, with 15 bases between the two germline ends. In DNA, the CDR3 is TGTGCCAGCAGCTTGGTGGGGACACCGGACTCCTACGAGCAGTACTTC. Translating gives CASSLVGTPDSYEQYF.

This clone showed up just a few times. Within the sample, other DNA sequences also encode this same CDR3. This chain uses TRBV5-6 with TRBJ2-7; D is undetermined. Germline V gene lookup returns CDR1 SGHDT and CDR2 YYEEEE. The V and J ends lost 0 bases and 1 base respectively, with 5 bases between them. This CDR3 comprises 13 residues. Written as DNA, the CDR3 is TGTGCCAGCAGCTTGGGCAGTTCCTACGAGCAGTACTTC. As protein: CASSLGSSYEQYF.

As concerns this clone: Different DNA sequences within this sample yield the same CDR3. The chain combines TRBV28 with TRBJ2-7; no definite D call. In germline, CDR1 is MDHEN, CDR2 SYDVKM. V gave up 1 base and J gave up 2 bases, with 9 bases separating them. The CDR3 loop spans 14 amino acids. The CDR3 DNA sequence: TGTGCCAGCAGTTTATCCGGCGGAACCTACGAGCAGTACTTC. It codes for CASSLSGGTYEQYF.